One and the same sample provided the 24 T cell receptor beta chains below, sequenced in a study of blood T cell repertoires in COVID-19. Measured with immunoSEQ multiplex PCR; TCRdb has only the in-frame clones, and not every one. The sample has some 300,000 clones, around 91% seen once. The specimen was PBMCs or T cells enriched from blood (not recorded which). These TCRs come from a woman aged 40 to 55 who had recovered from COVID-19.

This chain joins TRBV19 and TRBJ1-2, with a weak D call TRBD1 (5 bases). Per germline, CDR1 LNHDA and CDR2 SQIVND (reference sequence). This CDR3 has 16 amino acids. The V and J ends lost 5 bases and 1 base respectively, with 17 bases between them. CDR3 DNA sequence: TGTGCCAGTAGTCCAGAAGCGGGACGGATTAACTATGGCTACACCTTC. Its translation is CASSPEAGRINYGYTF. Supplemented by reference TRBV19 and TRBJ1-2, the full variable domain reads DGGITQSPKYLFRKEGQNVTLSCEQNLNHDAMYWYRQDPGQGLRLIYYSQIVNDFQKGDIAEGYSVSREKKESFPLTVTSAQKNPTAFYLCASSPEAGRINYGYTFGSGTRLTVV.

The chain combines TRBV29-1 with TRBJ1-4; TRBD1 agrees at 10 bases. Germline V CDR1 and CDR2: SQVTM, ANQGSEA. This CDR3 has 13 amino acids. V lost 5 bases and J lost 5; bases outside the gene matches: 2. The CDR3 sequence: CSVPDRGNEKLFF. The CDR3 nucleotides read TGCAGCGTTCCGGACAGGGGGAATGAAAAACTGTTTTTT. Variable domain in full (rest from reference TRBV29-1 and TRBJ1-4): SAVISQKPSRDICQRGTSLTIQCQVDSQVTMMFWYRQQPGQSLTLIATANQGSEATYESGFVIDKFPISRPNLTFSTLTVSNMSPEDSSIYLCSVPDRGNEKLFFGSGTQLSVL.

V gene TRBV7-6 combines with J gene TRBJ2-5, with 11 bases fitting TRBD2. The CDR3 is 12 residues long. Germline V gene sequence: CDR1 SGHVS, CDR2 FNYEAQ. J was trimmed by 9 bases and V by 5 bases; bases with no gene match: 2. In nucleotides, the CDR3 is TGTGCCAGCAGCCCACTAGCGGGGGCCCAGTACTTC. It yields the protein CASSPLAGAQYF.

The V gene is TRBV29-1, the J gene TRBJ2-7, with a weak D call TRBD1 (6 bases). CDR1 is SQVTM and CDR2 is ANQGSEA in the germline V gene. Trimming removed 6 bases at V and 2 bases at J, with 11 bases between. The CDR3 extends over 12 amino acids. CDR3 sequence: CSVRQAPYEQYF. The CDR3 nucleotides are TGCAGCGTCCGACAGGCTCCCTACGAGCAGTACTTC.

The rearrangement uses TRBV19 and TRBJ2-6, with 7 nucleotides matching TRBD1. The V segment lost 6 bases and the J segment 2 bases; nucleotides outside the gene matches: 13. In germline, CDR1 is LNHDA, CDR2 SQIVND (reference sequence). The CDR3 contains 18 residues. This CDR3 reads CASRRRQGWTPGANVLTF. The CDR3 DNA reads as TGTGCCAGTAGACGAAGACAGGGTTGGACTCCTGGGGCCAACGTCCTGACTTTC.

The chain carries TRBV4-3 and TRBJ1-6; D is unresolved. Germline loops: CDR1 LGHNA, CDR2 YSLEER. V was clipped by 0 bases and J by 7 bases, with 10 bases between them. The CDR3 loop spans 15 amino acids. In DNA, the CDR3 is TGCGCCAGCAGCCAAGATCCTTCTATAAATTCACCCCTCCACTTT. Translated: CASSQDPSINSPLHF.

This rearrangement joins TRBV11-3 to TRBJ2-1; D not resolved. The CDR3 has 14 amino acids. Trimming removed 0 bases from V and 7 bases from J, with 10 bases in between. Germline assignment: CDR1 SGHNT and CDR2 YENEEA. The CDR3 coding sequence is TGTGCCAGCAGCTTAGAGGTTTGGAGTAATGAGCAGTTCTTC. Translated: CASSLEVWSNEQFF. Together with reference TRBV11-3 and TRBJ2-1, the CDR3 gives the full variable domain: EAGVVQSPRYKIIEKKQPVAFWCNPISGHNTLYWYLQNLGQGPELLIRYENEEAVDDSQLPKDRFSAERLKGVDSTLKIQPAELGDSAVYLCASSLEVWSNEQFFGPGTRLTVL.

The chain combines TRBV5-1 with TRBJ1-4, with 9 bases lining up with TRBD1. V lost 2 bases to trimming and J lost 6 bases; unmatched junction nucleotides: 2. This CDR3 is built from 14 residues. In germline, CDR1 is SGHRS, CDR2 YFSETQ. CDR3 sequence reads: CASSLGTGHEKLFF. The CDR3 DNA sequence: TGCGCCAGCAGCTTAGGGACAGGGCATGAAAAACTGTTTTTT.

This chain joins TRBV9 and TRBJ2-7; 7 bases are shared with TRBD2. The germline V gene encodes CDR1 SGDLS and CDR2 YYNGEE. This CDR3 is 14 amino acids long. J was trimmed by 1 base and V by 7 bases; bases with no gene match: 8. Written as DNA, the CDR3 is TGTGCCAGCTCCATAGGGACTAAGTCCTACGAGCAGTACTTC. It translates to CASSIGTKSYEQYF.

The chain couples TRBV13 to TRBJ1-1, with D possibly TRBD1 on 6 matching bases. Per the germline V gene, CDR1 is PRHDT and CDR2 is FYEKMQ (reference sequence). This CDR3 is 15 amino acids long. V lost 5 bases and J lost 4, with 17 bases in between. As DNA, the CDR3 is TGTGCCAGCAGCCTGGCAGGGGCGCGCGGCACTGAAGCTTTCTTT. It codes for CASSLAGARGTEAFF.

The chain is built from TRBV9 and TRBJ2-2, with 12 bases aligning to TRBD2. V shed 4 bases, J shed 5 bases, and the junction held 3 bases outside the gene matches. Germline CDR1 and CDR2: SGDLS and YYNGEE. CDR3 length: 15 residues. This chain's CDR3 is CASSRLAGDTGELFF. The DNA of the CDR3 is TGTGCCAGCAGCAGACTAGCGGGGGATACCGGGGAGCTGTTTTTT.

This clone has a single count. The chain couples TRBV5-8 to TRBJ1-2; 9 positions agree with TRBD1. The CDR3 consists of 17 residues. Germline lookup yields CDR1 SGHTS and CDR2 YDEGEE. Losses at the gene ends were 0 bases for V and 5 bases for J; bases not matched to a gene: 11. CDR3 loop: CASSLVLGTGNSYGYTF. Written as DNA, the CDR3 is TGTGCCAGCAGCTTGGTTTTAGGGACAGGGAACTCTTATGGCTACACCTTC.

The chain has TRBV6-5 and TRBJ1-1, with 8 bases fitting TRBD1. Germline V gene sequence: CDR1 MNHEY, CDR2 SVGAGI. V shed 5 bases, J shed 3 bases, and the junction held 5 bases outside the gene matches. This CDR3 comprises 14 residues. In DNA form, the CDR3 reads TGTGCCAGCAGTACGTACAGGGGGGACACTGAAGCTTTCTTT. Translating gives CASSTYRGDTEAFF.

The chain carries TRBV10-2 and TRBJ1-2, with a weak D call TRBD1 (6 bases). V was clipped by 2 bases and J by 2 bases, with 9 bases between them. CDR1 and CDR2 from the germline V gene are WSHSY and SAAADI. The CDR3 runs 14 residues. The CDR3 here is CASSEDRLNYGYTF. CDR3 DNA sequence: TGCGCCAGCAGTGAGGACAGGCTAAACTATGGCTACACCTTC.

The rearrangement uses TRBV5-4 and TRBJ1-2; 10 positions agree with TRBD1. In germline, CDR1 is SGHNT, CDR2 YYREEE (reference sequence). V shed 2 bases and J 5 bases; nucleotides not matched to a gene: 9. This CDR3 spans 16 amino acids. The CDR3 region has the DNA TGTGCCAGCAGCTTACCCGGGACAGGGGAAATATATGGCTACACCTTC. Protein: CASSLPGTGEIYGYTF.

The chain joins TRBV30 to TRBJ2-7, with 7 bases aligning to TRBD1. CDR1 and CDR2 (germline): GTSNPN, SVGIG (reference sequence). The CDR3 is 12 residues long. J was trimmed by 5 bases and V by 5 bases; bases with no gene match: 6. This chain's CDR3 is CAWGGQLNEQYF. DNA of the CDR3: TGTGCCTGGGGGGGACAGTTAAACGAGCAGTACTTC.

This chain uses TRBV4-3 with TRBJ2-7; 7 bases match TRBD2. Germline assignment: CDR1 LGHNA and CDR2 YSLEER. V was clipped by 4 bases and J by 3 bases; unmatched bases: 3. There are 13 residues in the CDR3. The CDR3 DNA follows: TGCGCCAGCAGCCCCCCGGGGGGCTACGAGCAGTACTTC. Amino acid sequence: CASSPPGGYEQYF.

The V gene is TRBV30, the J gene TRBJ2-7; D might be TRBD1 (5 bases). This CDR3 region has 12 residues. Germline CDR1 and CDR2: GTSNPN and SVGIG (reference sequence). The V and J ends lost 4 bases and 2 bases respectively, with 9 bases between them. This chain's CDR3 is CAWTTGTYEQYF. The CDR3 bases are TGTGCCTGGACCACAGGTACCTACGAGCAGTACTTC.

The chain carries TRBV10-3 and TRBJ1-2; no definite D call. CDR1 and CDR2 from the germline V gene are ENHRY and SYGVKD. V was trimmed by 0 bases and J by 1 base, leaving 9 bases between them. This CDR3 has 15 residues. The CDR3 reads CAISESAQSNYGYTF. DNA for the CDR3: TGTGCCATCAGTGAGTCGGCCCAAAGTAACTATGGCTACACCTTC.

DNA of the CDR3: TGCAGCGTTGAAGCGGCAGGGCAGTTAGGTGAGCAGTTCTTC. It is translated as CSVEAAGQLGEQFF. This chain links TRBV29-1 with TRBJ2-1, with a weak D call TRBD1 (5 bases). This CDR3 is built from 14 residues. Trimming shortened V by 1 base and J by 9 bases, and 16 bases separated the two germline ends. CDR1 SQVTM and CDR2 ANQGSEA come from the germline V gene.

The gene calls are TRBV3-1 (or the pseudogene TRBV3-2) and TRBJ2-2; D ambiguous. The V end lost 0 bases, the J end lost 0 bases, and 8 bases lay between the germline ends. The CDR3 consists of 16 residues. The germline gives CDR1 LGHDT, CDR2 YNNKEL (reference sequence). The CDR3 reads CASSQDEHSNTGELFF. The CDR3 DNA reads as TGTGCCAGCAGCCAAGATGAACATTCGAACACCGGGGAGCTGTTTTTT.

There are many counts of this clone. The chain uses TRBV9 and TRBJ2-5; 8 bases align to TRBD2. CDR1 and CDR2 from the germline V gene are SGDLS and YYNGEE. Unmatched junction bases numbered 6, after V lost 3 bases and J lost 5 bases. CDR3 length: 14 amino acids. CDR3 sequence: CASSARLARETQYF. CDR3 sequence (DNA): TGTGCCAGCAGCGCCCGACTAGCGAGGGAGACCCAGTACTTC.

This chain links TRBV7-2 with TRBJ2-3; 7 bases fit TRBD2. The CDR3 has 14 amino acids. Per germline, CDR1 SGHTA and CDR2 FQGNSA. V trimming: 5 bases; J trimming: 8 bases; junction bases outside the gene matches: 10. CDR3 residues: CASSLTPTGGTQYF. The CDR3 DNA reads TGTGCCAGCAGCCTCACCCCGACGGGGGGTACGCAGTATTTT. Based on the CDR3 plus reference TRBV7-2 and TRBJ2-3, the full variable domain is GAGVSQSPSNKVTEKGKDVELRCDPISGHTALYWYRQSLGQGLEFLIYFQGNSAPDKSGLPSDRFSAERTGGSVSTLTIQRTQQEDSAVYLCASSLTPTGGTQYFGPGTRLTVL.

The chain's CDR3 is CASSLQGVKETQYF. In DNA, the CDR3 is TGTGCCAGCAGCCTACAGGGGGTTAAGGAGACCCAGTACTTC. V usage is TRBV7-9 and J usage is TRBJ2-5; 8 bases align to TRBD1. This CDR3 comprises 14 residues. CDR1 is SEHNR, CDR2 FQNEAQ, per germline (reference sequence). The V segment lost 5 bases and the J segment 5 bases; nucleotides outside the gene matches: 7.